This T cell receptor (beta chain) was profiled in a study of early T cells in non-severe SARS-CoV-2 infection. Study as a whole: Whole-blood bulk RNA, unsorted, was sequenced, and chains were unpaired.

TCRdb itself ran the 5' RACE reads through MiXCR, one entry per CDR3 protein. Seen here are tens of thousands of distinct CDR3 sequences, 2.9% observed once, and the top ten hold about 0.72%. V was pared by 3 bases and J by 1 base, with 18 bases between. There are 17 residues in the CDR3. CDR1 and CDR2 (germline): SGHDN, FVKESK. This clonotype was seen many times. The sequencing input was whole blood. This clonotype originated in an adult who was a healthcare worker with PCR-confirmed SARS-CoV-2 infection or an uninfected control (not recorded which). The chain uses TRBV14 and TRBJ1-2; D unclear. The chain's CDR3 is CASSHGSVRFLNYGYTF. The CDR3 coding sequence is TGTGCCAGCAGCCATGGATCGGTCAGGTTCCTTAACTATGGCTACACCTTC.